Listed below are T cell receptor beta chains from one sample, sequenced in a study of blood T cells in healthy people across ages. One entry per CDR3 protein results from TCRdb running MiXCR on the 5' RACE reads. Among about 770,000 distinct CDR3 sequences, under 45% were seen once, and the ten largest hold 15% to 25%. Sequencing used blood. The receptors were gathered from a man in his fifties or sixties in good health. CDR3s include the opening cysteine and the closing phenylalanine or tryptophan. D genes are given only for firm matches. Expanded clones are given a class, and other clones once, few, many or no size at all.

J gene,V gene,clone size,D gene,CDR3 DNA,CDR3 protein
TRBJ2-7,TRBV2,few,-,TGTGCCAGCAGTGAGGACAGCGAGCAGTACTTC,CASSEDSEQYF
TRBJ2-2,TRBV9,-,-,TGTGCCAGCAGCCCAAGGTCGAACACCGGGGAGCTGTTTTTT,CASSPRSNTGELFF
TRBJ2-7,TRBV7-2,once,-,TGTGCCAGCAGCTTAGTGTTTGGGAATGAGCAGTACTTC,CASSLVFGNEQYF
TRBJ1-5,TRBV20-1,few,-,TGCAGTGTCCTAGGACTCCCGGGCGTGGGCAATCAGCCCCAGCATTTT,CSVLGLPGVGNQPQHF
TRBJ2-1,TRBV6-2/TRBV6-3,-,TRBD2,TGTGCCAGCAGCCCAAGTACCGGGACTAGCGGGGCTACCTACAATGAGCAGTTCTTC,CASSPSTGTSGATYNEQFF
TRBJ1-6,TRBV5-4,few,TRBD1,TGTGCCAGCAGCTTGGGACAGGGCCTTAATTCACCCCTCCACTTT,CASSLGQGLNSPLHF
TRBJ2-2,TRBV10-3,-,-,TGTGCCAGCATGACTAGTAGGACCGGGGAGCTGTTTTTT,CASMTSRTGELFF
TRBJ2-2,TRBV7-6,-,TRBD2,TGTGCCAGCAGCCCGCGACTAGCGGGTCCAACCGGGGAGCTGTTTTTT,CASSPRLAGPTGELFF
TRBJ2-1,TRBV24-1,few,-,TGTGCCACCATTGACAGGAACAATGAGCAGTTCTTC,CATIDRNNEQFF
TRBJ2-5,TRBV4-1,-,-,TGCGCCAGCAGCCTGGGTCCCGGGGTCAGTGAGCAGTACTTC,CASSLGPGVSEQYF
TRBJ2-7,TRBV30,-,-,TGTGCCTGGAGTGTACGGCTGCCGAATGAGCAGTACTTC,CAWSVRLPNEQYF
TRBJ2-7,TRBV6-2/TRBV6-3,few,TRBD2,TGTGCCAGCAGCAGAGCGGGGGCGCACGCCGAGCAGTACTTC,CASSRAGAHAEQYF
TRBJ2-5,TRBV20-1,many,-,TGCAGTGCTAGCCCAATAGGGGGTCTGGAGACCCAGTACTTC,CSASPIGGLETQYF
TRBJ2-7,TRBV7-2,-,TRBD2,TGTGCCAGCAGCCGACTAGCGGGGGGATCCTACGAGCAGTACTTC,CASSRLAGGSYEQYF
TRBJ2-2,TRBV9,once,-,TGTGCCAGCAGCGTAGCCCCTCGTTCAGGCGGGGAGCTGTTTTTT,CASSVAPRSGGELFF
TRBJ2-1,TRBV6-5,-,-,TGTGTCAGCAGTTACTCGAAGTATCCGGCGGGCTCCTACAATGAGCAGTTCTTC,CVSSYSKYPAGSYNEQFF
TRBJ1-1,TRBV5-1,-,TRBD1,TGCGCCAGCAGCTTGGGGGGCAGGGGGAATGAGAACACTGAAGCTTTCTTT,CASSLGGRGNENTEAFF
TRBJ2-3,TRBV10-2,-,TRBD2,TGCGCCAGCAGCCTCACTAGCGGGGGGCCATCTAGCACAGATACGCAGTATTTT,CASSLTSGGPSSTDTQYF
TRBJ2-7,TRBV20-1,few,TRBD1,TGCAGTGCCCCCAGGACAGGGGAATACGAGCAGTACTTC,CSAPRTGEYEQYF
TRBJ2-5,TRBV2,few,-,TGTGCCAGCAGTGATCAGGGTTTTGAGACCCAGTACTTC,CASSDQGFETQYF
TRBJ2-7,TRBV5-1,many,-,TGCGCCAGCAGCATACAGACAGACTCCTACGAGCAGTACTTC,CASSIQTDSYEQYF
TRBJ2-5,TRBV4-1,few,TRBD2,TGCGCCAGCAGCCACGGACTAGCGGGACAAGAGACCCAGTACTTC,CASSHGLAGQETQYF
TRBJ2-7,TRBV15,few,TRBD1,TGTGCCACCAGCACCTGGACAGGCTACTACGAGCAGTACTTC,CATSTWTGYYEQYF
TRBJ1-2,TRBV3-1,-,-,TGTGCCAGCAGCCAAGTCCCACAGAATGGCTACACCTTC,CASSQVPQNGYTF
TRBJ2-7,TRBV20-1,-,-,TGCAGCTGCAGGGGATCGGGACATCCCTACGAGCAGTACTTC,CSCRGSGHPYEQYF
TRBJ2-7,TRBV28,-,-,TGTGCCAGCCTACGGGGAGGGGGCGCCGGGGACGAGCAGTACTTC,CASLRGGGAGDEQYF
TRBJ1-1,TRBV6-1,once,TRBD1,TGTGCCAGCAGAAGAGGGACAGGGGCTTTCTTT,CASRRGTGAFF
TRBJ1-3,TRBV2,-,-,TGTGCCACCTATGGGGGTGATCGAAATACCATATATTTT,CATYGGDRNTIYF
TRBJ2-3,TRBV5-1,few,TRBD2,TGCGCCAGCAGCTACGGGACTAGCGAGGGAGATACGCAGTATTTT,CASSYGTSEGDTQYF
TRBJ2-1,TRBV10-3,few,-,TGTGCCATCAGTGAGTCGGGGGATGGTGAGCAGTTCTTC,CAISESGDGEQFF
TRBJ2-1,TRBV12-3/TRBV12-4,few,TRBD2,TGTGCCAGCAGTTTCAGCGGGGGGGCTAGGAATGAGCAGTTCTTC,CASSFSGGARNEQFF
TRBJ2-3,TRBV6-1,-,TRBD2,TGTGCCAGCAGTGAGAGGCGTGCGGGACTAGGGCCAGATACGCAGTATTTT,CASSERRAGLGPDTQYF
TRBJ2-6,TRBV27,-,-,TGTGCCAGCAGTTCGCCCCGTGTAGCCCTCTCTGGGGCCAACGTCCTGACTTTC,CASSSPRVALSGANVLTF
TRBJ1-2,TRBV7-9,-,-,TGTGCCAGCAGCTCGGATGGCTACACCTTC,CASSSDGYTF
TRBJ2-7,TRBV6-1,-,TRBD1,TGTGCCAGCAGGCACATGGGACAGGGCCCTTCTACCGTGGAGCAGTACTTC,CASRHMGQGPSTVEQYF
TRBJ2-1,TRBV5-6,-,-,TGTGCCAGCAGCTCGAGACAGGTATGGGCCTACGAGCAGTTCTTC,CASSSRQVWAYEQFF
TRBJ2-7,TRBV5-1,-,-,TGCGCCAGCAGTAGCGCCCTGGAATTCGTTCTGAATGAGCAGTACTTC,CASSSALEFVLNEQYF
TRBJ1-5,TRBV6-6,-,-,TGTGCCAGCAGTTACCCCGGGGGGATGCGGTATCAGCCCCAGCATTTT,CASSYPGGMRYQPQHF
TRBJ2-3,TRBV27,-,-,TGTGCCAGCAGTTCATCGAGGGCCAGGGATACGCAGTATTTT,CASSSSRARDTQYF
TRBJ2-3,TRBV30,-,TRBD1,TGTGCCTGGAGTGAGGGACAGATTAGCACAGATACGCAGTATTTT,CAWSEGQISTDTQYF
TRBJ2-3,TRBV6-5,-,-,TGTGCCAGCAGTTACTCGTTGCGCGGGGTGTCCAGAGATACGCAGTATTTT,CASSYSLRGVSRDTQYF
TRBJ2-7,TRBV9,-,TRBD1,TGTGCCAGCAGCCCTCGGACAGGGAGAGGGAACTACGAGCAGTACTTC,CASSPRTGRGNYEQYF
TRBJ2-7,TRBV6-1,-,-,TGTGCCAGCACACTAGGCTCCTACAATGAGCAGTACTTC,CASTLGSYNEQYF
TRBJ1-2,TRBV5-1,-,-,TGCGCCAGCAGCTACACCCCCGGAATAGATGGCTACACCTTC,CASSYTPGIDGYTF
TRBJ2-5,TRBV5-1,few,TRBD2,TGCGCCAGCAGCCAATCTAGCGGACCAGAGACCCAGTACTTC,CASSQSSGPETQYF
TRBJ2-7,TRBV6-5,-,-,TGTGCCAGCAGTCTACCGGCATCTTTAGTCTACGAGCAGTACTTC,CASSLPASLVYEQYF